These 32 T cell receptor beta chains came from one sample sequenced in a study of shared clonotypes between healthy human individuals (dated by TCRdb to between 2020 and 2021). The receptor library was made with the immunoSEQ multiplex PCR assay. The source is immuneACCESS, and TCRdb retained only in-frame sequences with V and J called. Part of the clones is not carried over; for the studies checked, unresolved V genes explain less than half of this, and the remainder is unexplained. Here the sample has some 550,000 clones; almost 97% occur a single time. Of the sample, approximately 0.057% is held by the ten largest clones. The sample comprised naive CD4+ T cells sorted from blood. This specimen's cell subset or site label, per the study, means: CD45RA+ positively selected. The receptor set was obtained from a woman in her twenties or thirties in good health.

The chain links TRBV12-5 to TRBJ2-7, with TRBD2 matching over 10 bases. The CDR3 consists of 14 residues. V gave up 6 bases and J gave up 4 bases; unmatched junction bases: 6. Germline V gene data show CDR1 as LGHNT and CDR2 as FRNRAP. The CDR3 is CASGPLAGRYEQYF. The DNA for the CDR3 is TGTGCTAGTGGGCCACTAGCGGGACGGTACGAGCAGTACTTC.

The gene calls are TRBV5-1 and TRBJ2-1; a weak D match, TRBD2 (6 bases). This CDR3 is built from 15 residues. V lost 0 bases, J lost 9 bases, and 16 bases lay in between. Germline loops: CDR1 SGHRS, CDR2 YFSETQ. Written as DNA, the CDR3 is TGCGCCAGCAGCTTGGCCGGGTGGCGGGACGCTGAGCAGTTCTTC. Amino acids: CASSLAGWRDAEQFF.

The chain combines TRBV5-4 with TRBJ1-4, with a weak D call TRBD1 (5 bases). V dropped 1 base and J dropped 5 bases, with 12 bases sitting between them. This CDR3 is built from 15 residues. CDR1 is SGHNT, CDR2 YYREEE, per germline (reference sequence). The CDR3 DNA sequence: TGTGCCAGCAGCTTGACCGGGACGGGAAATGAAAAACTGTTTTTT. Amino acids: CASSLTGTGNEKLFF.

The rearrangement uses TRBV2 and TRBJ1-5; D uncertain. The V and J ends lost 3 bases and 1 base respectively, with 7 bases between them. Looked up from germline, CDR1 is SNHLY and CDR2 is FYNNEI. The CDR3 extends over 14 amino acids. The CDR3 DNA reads TGTGCCAGCAGTGAGGTACAAAGCAATCAGCCCCAGCATTTT. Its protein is CASSEVQSNQPQHF.

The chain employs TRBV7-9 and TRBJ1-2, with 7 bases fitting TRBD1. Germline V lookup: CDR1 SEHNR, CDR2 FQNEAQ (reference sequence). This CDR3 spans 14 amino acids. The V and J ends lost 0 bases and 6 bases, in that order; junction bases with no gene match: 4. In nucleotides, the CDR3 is TGTGCCAGCAGCTTAGCTTTGGGACAGCATGGCTACACCTTC. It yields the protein CASSLALGQHGYTF.

CDR3 sequence reads: CASSNSGANVLTF. The CDR3 DNA sequence: TGTGCCAGCAGTAATTCTGGGGCCAACGTCCTGACTTTC. The genes are TRBV6-6 and TRBJ2-6; no reliable D call. CDR3 length: 13 residues. Looked up from germline, CDR1 is MNHNY and CDR2 is SVGAGI (reference sequence). Trimming removed 5 bases at V and 1 base at J, with 3 bases between.

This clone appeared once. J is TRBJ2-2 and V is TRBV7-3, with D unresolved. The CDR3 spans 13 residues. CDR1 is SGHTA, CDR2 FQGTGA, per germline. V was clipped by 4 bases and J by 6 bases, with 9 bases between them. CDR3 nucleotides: TGTGCCAGCAGCTCTACATACCCCGGGGAGCTGTTTTTT. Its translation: CASSSTYPGELFF. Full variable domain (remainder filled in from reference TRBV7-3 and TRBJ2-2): GAGVSQTPSNKVTEKGKYVELRCDPISGHTALYWYRQSLGQGPEFLIYFQGTGAADDSGLPNDRFFAVRPEGSVSTLKIQRTERGDSAVYLCASSSTYPGELFFGEGSRLTVL.

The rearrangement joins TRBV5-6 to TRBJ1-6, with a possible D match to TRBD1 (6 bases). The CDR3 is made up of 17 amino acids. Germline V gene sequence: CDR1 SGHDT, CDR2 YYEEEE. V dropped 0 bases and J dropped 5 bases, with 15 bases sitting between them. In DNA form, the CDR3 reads TGTGCCAGCAGCTTGGTCGGGGGCTATGGAGATAATTCACCCCTCCACTTT. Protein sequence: CASSLVGGYGDNSPLHF.

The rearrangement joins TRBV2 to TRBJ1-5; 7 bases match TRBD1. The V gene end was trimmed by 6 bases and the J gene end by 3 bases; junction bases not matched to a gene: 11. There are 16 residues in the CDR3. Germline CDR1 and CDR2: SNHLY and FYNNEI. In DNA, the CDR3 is TGTGCCAGCAGGGCGGGAGATAGGGGGCCCAATCAGCCCCAGCATTTT. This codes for CASRAGDRGPNQPQHF.

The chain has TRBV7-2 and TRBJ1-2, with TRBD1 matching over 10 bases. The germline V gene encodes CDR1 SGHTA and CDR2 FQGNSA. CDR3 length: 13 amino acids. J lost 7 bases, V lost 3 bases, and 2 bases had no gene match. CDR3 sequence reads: CASSFGTGAGYTF. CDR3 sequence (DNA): TGTGCCAGCAGCTTTGGGACAGGGGCTGGCTACACCTTC. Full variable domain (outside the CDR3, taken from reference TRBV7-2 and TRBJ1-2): GAGVSQSPSNKVTEKGKDVELRCDPISGHTALYWYRQSLGQGLEFLIYFQGNSAPDKSGLPSDRFSAERTGGSVSTLTIQRTQQEDSAVYLCASSFGTGAGYTFGSGTRLTVV.

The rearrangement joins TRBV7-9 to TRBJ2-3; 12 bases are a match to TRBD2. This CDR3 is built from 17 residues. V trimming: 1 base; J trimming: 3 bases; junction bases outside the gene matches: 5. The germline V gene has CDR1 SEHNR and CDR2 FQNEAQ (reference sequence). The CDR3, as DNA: TGTGCCAGCAGCTTAGGGACTAGCGGGATACGTACAGATACGCAGTATTTT. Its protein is CASSLGTSGIRTDTQYF.

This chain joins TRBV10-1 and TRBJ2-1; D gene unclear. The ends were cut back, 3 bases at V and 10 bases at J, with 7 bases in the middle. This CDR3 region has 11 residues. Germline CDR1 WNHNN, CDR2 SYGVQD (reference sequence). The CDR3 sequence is CASSDLEEQFF. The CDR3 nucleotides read TGCGCCAGCAGTGACTTGGAGGAGCAGTTCTTC.

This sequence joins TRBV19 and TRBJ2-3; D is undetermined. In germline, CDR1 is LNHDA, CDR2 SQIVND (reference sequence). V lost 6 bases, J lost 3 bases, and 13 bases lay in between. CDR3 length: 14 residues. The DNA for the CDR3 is TGTGCCAGTAGGGTTCGTCTCGGGACAGATACGCAGTATTTT. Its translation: CASRVRLGTDTQYF.

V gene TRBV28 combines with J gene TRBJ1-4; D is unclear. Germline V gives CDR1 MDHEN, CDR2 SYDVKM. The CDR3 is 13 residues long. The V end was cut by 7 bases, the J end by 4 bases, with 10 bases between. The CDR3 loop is CASTKQLNEKLFF. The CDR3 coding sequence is TGTGCCAGCACAAAGCAGCTTAATGAAAAACTGTTTTTT.

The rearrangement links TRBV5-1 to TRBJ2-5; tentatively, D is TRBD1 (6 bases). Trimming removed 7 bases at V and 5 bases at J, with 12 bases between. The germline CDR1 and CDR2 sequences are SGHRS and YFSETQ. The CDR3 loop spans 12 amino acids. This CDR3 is CASQDGGETQYF. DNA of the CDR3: TGCGCCAGCCAAGATGGGGGCGAGACCCAGTACTTC.

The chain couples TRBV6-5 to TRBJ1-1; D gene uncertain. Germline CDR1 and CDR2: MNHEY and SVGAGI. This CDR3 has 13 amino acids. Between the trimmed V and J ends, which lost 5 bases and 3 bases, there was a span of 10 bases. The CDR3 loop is CASSTYGYTEAFF. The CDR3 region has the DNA TGTGCCAGCAGTACGTATGGGTACACTGAAGCTTTCTTT.

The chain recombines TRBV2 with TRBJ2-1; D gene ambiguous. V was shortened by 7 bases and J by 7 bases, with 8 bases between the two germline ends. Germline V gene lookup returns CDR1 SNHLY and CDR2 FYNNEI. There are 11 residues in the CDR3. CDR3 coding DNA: TGTGCCAGCACACAACAAAATGAGCAGTTCTTC. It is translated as CASTQQNEQFF.

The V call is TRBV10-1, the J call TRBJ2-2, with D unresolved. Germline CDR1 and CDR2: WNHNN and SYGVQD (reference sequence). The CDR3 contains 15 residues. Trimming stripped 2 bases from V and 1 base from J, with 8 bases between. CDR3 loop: CASSEGGRNTGELFF. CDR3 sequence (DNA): TGCGCCAGCAGTGAGGGTGGCAGGAACACCGGGGAGCTGTTTTTT.

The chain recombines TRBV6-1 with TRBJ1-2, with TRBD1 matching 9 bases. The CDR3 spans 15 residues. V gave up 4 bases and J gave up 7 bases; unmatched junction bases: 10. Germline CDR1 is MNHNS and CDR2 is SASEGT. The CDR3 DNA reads TGTGCCAGCAGTGGAGGGACAGGGCTAGGGAGTGGCTACACCTTC. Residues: CASSGGTGLGSGYTF.

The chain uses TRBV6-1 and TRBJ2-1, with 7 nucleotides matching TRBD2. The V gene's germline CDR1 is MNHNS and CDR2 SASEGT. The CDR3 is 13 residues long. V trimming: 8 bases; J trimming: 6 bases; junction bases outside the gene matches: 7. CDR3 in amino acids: CASREAKGNEQFF. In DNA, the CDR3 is TGTGCCAGCCGGGAGGCGAAGGGCAATGAGCAGTTCTTC.

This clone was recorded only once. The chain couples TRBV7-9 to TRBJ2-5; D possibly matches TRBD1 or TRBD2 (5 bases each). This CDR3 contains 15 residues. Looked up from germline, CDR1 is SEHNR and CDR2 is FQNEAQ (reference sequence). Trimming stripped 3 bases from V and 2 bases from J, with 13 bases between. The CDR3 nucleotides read TGTGCCAGCAGCTTGGGGACGAGGCAGCAAGAGACCCAGTACTTC. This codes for CASSLGTRQQETQYF.

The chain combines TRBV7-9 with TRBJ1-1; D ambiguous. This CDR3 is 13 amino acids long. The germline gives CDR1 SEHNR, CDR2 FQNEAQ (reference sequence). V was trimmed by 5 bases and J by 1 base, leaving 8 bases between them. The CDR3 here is CASSGHGNTEAFF. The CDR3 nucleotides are TGTGCCAGCAGCGGCCATGGGAACACTGAAGCTTTCTTT.

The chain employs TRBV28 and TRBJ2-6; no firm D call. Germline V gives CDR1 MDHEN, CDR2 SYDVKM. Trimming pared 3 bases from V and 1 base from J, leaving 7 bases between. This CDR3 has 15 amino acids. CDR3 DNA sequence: TGTGCCAGCAGTTTGGAAGGGTCTGGGGCCAACGTCCTGACTTTC. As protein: CASSLEGSGANVLTF. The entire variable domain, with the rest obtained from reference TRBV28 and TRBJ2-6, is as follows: DVKVTQSSRYLVKRTGEKVFLECVQDMDHENMFWYRQDPGLGLRLIYFSYDVKMKEKGDIPEGYSVSREKKERFSLILESASTNQTSMYLCASSLEGSGANVLTFGAGSRLTVL.

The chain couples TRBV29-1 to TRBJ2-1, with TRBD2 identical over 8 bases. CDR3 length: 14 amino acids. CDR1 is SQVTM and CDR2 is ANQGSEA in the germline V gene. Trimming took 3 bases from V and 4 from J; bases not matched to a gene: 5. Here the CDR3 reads CSVDPREGYNEQFF. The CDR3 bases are TGCAGCGTTGATCCCCGGGAGGGGTACAATGAGCAGTTCTTC.

Here the CDR3 DNA reads TGTGCCAGCAGCCAAGGGCTACGGGCGAACGGGGAGCTGTTTTTT. This sequence encodes CASSQGLRANGELFF. The rearrangement links TRBV14 to TRBJ2-2; D is unclear. This CDR3 comprises 15 residues. V was trimmed by 1 base and J by 7 bases, leaving 13 bases between them. Germline-derived CDR1 and CDR2 are SGHDN and FVKESK.

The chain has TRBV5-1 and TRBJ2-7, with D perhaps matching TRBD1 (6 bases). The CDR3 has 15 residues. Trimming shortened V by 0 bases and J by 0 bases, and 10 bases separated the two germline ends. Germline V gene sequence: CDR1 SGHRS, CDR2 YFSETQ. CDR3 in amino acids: CASSLAGQISYEQYF. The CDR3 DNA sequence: TGCGCCAGCAGCTTGGCCGGACAGATCTCCTACGAGCAGTACTTC.

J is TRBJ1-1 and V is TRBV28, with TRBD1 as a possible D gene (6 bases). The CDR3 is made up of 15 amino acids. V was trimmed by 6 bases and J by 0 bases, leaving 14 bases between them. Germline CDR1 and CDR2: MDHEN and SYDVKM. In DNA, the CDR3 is TGTGCCAGCAGGGGAAGGACAGCAATGAACACTGAAGCTTTCTTT. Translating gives CASRGRTAMNTEAFF. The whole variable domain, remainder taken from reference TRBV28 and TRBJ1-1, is DVKVTQSSRYLVKRTGEKVFLECVQDMDHENMFWYRQDPGLGLRLIYFSYDVKMKEKGDIPEGYSVSREKKERFSLILESASTNQTSMYLCASRGRTAMNTEAFFGQGTRLTVV.

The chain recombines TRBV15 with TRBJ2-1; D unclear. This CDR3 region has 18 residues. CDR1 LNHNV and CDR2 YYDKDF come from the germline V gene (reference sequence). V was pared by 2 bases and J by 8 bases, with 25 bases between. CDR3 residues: CATSRLGTWGGLVHEQFF. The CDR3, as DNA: TGTGCCACCAGCAGACTAGGAACCTGGGGTGGGTTGGTCCATGAGCAGTTCTTC.

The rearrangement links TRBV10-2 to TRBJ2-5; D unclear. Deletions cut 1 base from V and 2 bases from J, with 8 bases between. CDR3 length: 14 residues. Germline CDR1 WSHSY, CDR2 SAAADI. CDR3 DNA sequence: TGCGCCAGCAGTGAGTGGAGCAGGCAAGAGACCCAGTACTTC. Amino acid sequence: CASSEWSRQETQYF.

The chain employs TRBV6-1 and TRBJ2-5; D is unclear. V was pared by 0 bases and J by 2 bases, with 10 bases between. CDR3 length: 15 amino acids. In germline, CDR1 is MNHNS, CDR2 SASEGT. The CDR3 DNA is TGTGCCAGCAGTGAAGCAACCGGGTATCAAGAGACCCAGTACTTC. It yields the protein CASSEATGYQETQYF.

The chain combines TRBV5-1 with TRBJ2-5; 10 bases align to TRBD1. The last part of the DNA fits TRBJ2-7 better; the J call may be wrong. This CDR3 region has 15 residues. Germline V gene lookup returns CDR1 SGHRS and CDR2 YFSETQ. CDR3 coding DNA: TGCGCCAGCAGCCCCTCCGGGACAGGGGAGTACGAGCAGTACTTC. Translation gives CASSPSGTGEYEQYF.

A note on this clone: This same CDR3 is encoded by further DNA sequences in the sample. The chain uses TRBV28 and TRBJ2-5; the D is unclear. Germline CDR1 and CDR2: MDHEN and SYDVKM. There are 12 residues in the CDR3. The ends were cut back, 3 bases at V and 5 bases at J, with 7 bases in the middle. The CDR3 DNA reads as TGTGCCAGCAGTTTTGGACGGGAGACCCAGTACTTC. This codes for CASSFGRETQYF.